This T cell receptor beta chain was documented in a study of T cells after yellow fever vaccination. As concerns this clonotype: As yet, its antigen is unknown.

The CDR3 length is 14 residues. The germline V gene encodes CDR1 SNHLY and CDR2 FYNNEI. After removal of 3 bases from V and 5 bases from J, the junction contained 3 bases not matched to a gene. From the 5' RACE reads, TCRdb called clonotypes with MiXCR, one entry per CDR3 protein. The sample carries some 340,000 distinct CDR3 sequences, 4.1% recorded once. General study findings and limits: Most clones from primary vaccination resurfaced after the booster (around 95% CD4, 88% CD8). Researchers report a weaker secondary response that nonetheless peaked faster, day 5 versus 15.

The chain couples TRBV2 to TRBJ2-5; 10 nucleotides line up with TRBD2. This sample comprised PBMCs, obtained 5 days after the yellow fever booster vaccination. The receptor was derived from a man aged 18 to 29 who received the YFV17D yellow fever vaccine. DNA for the CDR3: TGTGCCAGCAGTGACAAGCGGGGGGGCGAGACCCAGTACTTC. It yields the protein CASSDKRGGETQYF.